Shown below are 32 T cell receptor beta chains from a single sample sequenced in a study of coeliac disease. Only in-frame clones appear in the TCRdb table, and some are missing; sequencing was by immunoSEQ multiplex PCR. The table lists some 4,000 clones, almost 60% of them singletons. Sequenced input: intraepithelial lymphocytes from the gut. These receptors were taken from a human donor with active celiac disease.

This clone is large (0.1 to 1%) by share. The genes are TRBV5-8 and TRBJ1-3; D ambiguous. Germline V gene data show CDR1 as SGHTS and CDR2 as YDEGEE. This CDR3 has 15 residues. V was pared by 4 bases and J by 0 bases, with 11 bases between. Here the CDR3 reads CASSQRVFSGNTIYF. The CDR3 DNA follows: TGTGCCAGCAGCCAGCGGGTCTTCTCTGGAAACACCATATATTTT.

The chain links TRBV9 to TRBJ2-1; 10 nucleotides line up with TRBD2. V was clipped by 3 bases and J by 6 bases; unmatched bases: 6. The CDR3 contains 15 residues. Germline values: CDR1 SGDLS, CDR2 YYNGEE. The CDR3 DNA reads as TGTGCCAGCAGCGCATTCGGGACTAGCGCCAATGAGCAGTTCTTC. Its translation: CASSAFGTSANEQFF. The entire variable domain, with the rest obtained from reference TRBV9 and TRBJ2-1, is as follows: DSGVTQTPKHLITATGQRVTLRCSPRSGDLSVYWYQQSLDQGLQFLIQYYNGEERAKGNILERFSAQQFPDLHSELNLSSLELGDSALYFCASSAFGTSANEQFFGPGTRLTVL.

This clone was seen only a few times. The chain is built from TRBV4-1 and TRBJ1-1, with unresolved D. Deletions cut 2 bases from V and 0 bases from J, with 7 bases between. This CDR3 contains 14 residues. Germline V CDR1 and CDR2: MGHRA, YSYEKL. The CDR3 reads CASSQLQLNTEAFF. The CDR3 DNA reads as TGCGCCAGCAGCCAATTACAGCTGAACACTGAAGCTTTCTTT.

The sample holds one count of this clone. The chain links TRBV28 to TRBJ2-7, with 8 bases fitting TRBD1. The CDR3 is 15 amino acids. With V trimmed by 2 bases and J by 0 bases, 3 bases remained unmatched. Germline assignment: CDR1 MDHEN and CDR2 SYDVKM. CDR3 nucleotide sequence: TGTGCCAGCAGTTTAAGTGGGACAGGCTCCTACGAGCAGTACTTC. Encoded protein: CASSLSGTGSYEQYF.

A remark on this clone: Germline is not matched at one junction end, which may reflect a read error. The V and J genes are TRBV7-7 and TRBJ2-2, with 8 nucleotides matching TRBD1. The CDR3 is 15 residues long. The germline V gene has CDR1 SSHAT and CDR2 FNYEAQ (reference sequence). In DNA form, the CDR3 reads TGTGCCAGCAGCTTCTCGGGACAGGTAGACCGGGGAGCTGTTTTT. Translation gives CASSFSGQVDRGAVF.

V usage is TRBV9 and J usage is TRBJ2-7; no reliable D call. Germline V gives CDR1 SGDLS, CDR2 YYNGEE. V gave up 7 bases and J gave up 6 bases, with 14 bases separating them. The CDR3 runs 12 residues. CDR3: CASSQNSGEQYF. The DNA of the CDR3 is TGTGCCAGCTCCCAGAATTCGGGCGAGCAGTACTTC.

The CDR3 loop reads CASSPRLAGFYEQYF. The DNA for the CDR3 is TGTGCCAGCAGCCCCCGACTAGCGGGATTTTACGAGCAGTACTTC. V is TRBV9 and J is TRBJ2-7; 11 positions agree with TRBD2. The CDR3 spans 15 residues. Germline V gene data show CDR1 as SGDLS and CDR2 as YYNGEE. Losses at the gene ends were 4 bases for V and 4 bases for J; bases not matched to a gene: 7.

The count of this clone is one. The chain uses TRBV9 and TRBJ2-2; 9 nucleotides align to TRBD1. V trimming: 4 bases; J trimming: 6 bases; junction bases outside the gene matches: 10. This CDR3 comprises 16 residues. Germline CDR1 SGDLS, CDR2 YYNGEE. The CDR3 bases are TGTGCCAGCAGCCCCCGCCCCGGGACAGGGTCCGGGGAGCTGTTTTTT. Translation gives CASSPRPGTGSGELFF.

This clone was found a few times. This chain links TRBV7-2 with TRBJ2-7; D not resolved. Trimming left V 5 bases short and J 3 bases short, with 11 bases between. This CDR3 spans 13 amino acids. Germline CDR1 and CDR2: SGHTA and FQGNSA. CDR3 coding DNA: TGTGCCAGCAGCCCCTCAGGTCTCTACGAGCAGTACTTC. Protein product: CASSPSGLYEQYF.

V and J are TRBV28 and TRBJ2-1; perhaps TRBD2 as D (6 bases). This CDR3 is built from 15 residues. Trimming shortened V by 8 bases and J by 3 bases, and 17 bases separated the two germline ends. Germline-derived CDR1 and CDR2 are MDHEN and SYDVKM. The CDR3 nucleotides are TGTGCCAGCTTTCCCTGGGGGGTACTCTACAATGAGCAGTTCTTC. Translated, it gives CASFPWGVLYNEQFF.

This clone was picked up a small number of times. The gene calls are TRBV6-5 and TRBJ2-1; D not resolved. Per germline, CDR1 MNHEY and CDR2 SVGAGI. The V end lost 3 bases, the J end lost 9 bases, and 12 bases lay between the germline ends. CDR3 size: 13 residues. The CDR3 protein is CASSYGLVSEQFF. In DNA form, the CDR3 reads TGTGCCAGCAGTTATGGTCTAGTATCTGAGCAGTTCTTC.

This chain joins TRBV21-1 and TRBJ2-1; the table's D call TRBD2 went unverified against the DNA. TRBV21-1 is a pseudogene segment. The CDR3 has 18 residues. The CDR3 loop is CASSSRALGGGPHNEQFF. The CDR3 region has the DNA TGTGCCAGCAGCTCCCGAGCCTTGGGGGGAGGGCCCCACAATGAGCAGTTCTTC.

The chain combines TRBV7-9 with TRBJ1-2; a weak D match, TRBD1 (5 bases). Germline V gene lookup returns CDR1 SEHNR and CDR2 FQNEAQ (reference sequence). V was trimmed by 3 bases and J by 8 bases, leaving 19 bases between them. The CDR3 loop spans 15 amino acids. For the CDR3, the DNA is TGTGCCAGCAGCTTGCCCAGATTGGGGGGACGGGGCTACACCTTC. This encodes CASSLPRLGGRGYTF.

V and J are TRBV9 and TRBJ2-1, with 7 bases that match TRBD1. V trimming: 5 bases; J trimming: 8 bases; junction bases outside the gene matches: 13. The CDR3 is 15 amino acids. The germline V gene encodes CDR1 SGDLS and CDR2 YYNGEE. The CDR3 DNA sequence: TGTGCCAGCAGAAAGGGGACAGTTCGAAGGCATGAGCAGTTCTTC. Its translation is CASRKGTVRRHEQFF.

This chain joins TRBV29-1 and TRBJ2-2; D gene ambiguous. The germline CDR1 and CDR2 sequences are SQVTM and ANQGSEA. V lost 6 bases and J 0 bases, leaving 14 bases between the germline ends. CDR3 length: 15 amino acids. As DNA, the CDR3 is TGCAGCGTCGTCGGCGCGGCACCGAACACCGGGGAGCTGTTTTTT. Translation: CSVVGAAPNTGELFF.

This clone was counted only a few times. The gene calls are TRBV9 and TRBJ2-7; 11 bases line up with TRBD2. The CDR3 loop spans 15 amino acids. V lost 2 bases, J lost 2 bases, and 3 bases stayed unmatched. The germline V gene has CDR1 SGDLS and CDR2 YYNGEE. CDR3 residues: CASSVGTSGTYEQYF. The CDR3 DNA follows: TGTGCCAGCAGCGTTGGGACTAGCGGAACCTACGAGCAGTACTTC.

This sequence joins TRBV2 and TRBJ2-7, with TRBD1 identical over 7 bases. J lost 3 bases, V lost 8 bases, and 10 bases had no gene match. Germline V gene data show CDR1 as SNHLY and CDR2 as FYNNEI. This CDR3 contains 14 residues. CDR3 in DNA: TGTGCCAGCGACCCCGGGACAGCCAGCTACGAGCAGTACTTC. It codes for CASDPGTASYEQYF. Full variable domain (rest looked up from reference TRBV2 and TRBJ2-7): EPEVTQTPSHQVTQMGQEVILRCVPISNHLYFYWYRQILGQKVEFLVSFYNNEISEKSEIFDDQFSVERPDGSNFTLKIRSTKLEDSAMYFCASDPGTASYEQYFGPGTRLTVT.

There are a few counts of this clone. This chain uses TRBV7-3 with TRBJ2-3, with unresolved D. Trimming shortened V by 2 bases and J by 3 bases, and 15 bases separated the two germline ends. Germline V gene lookup returns CDR1 SGHTA and CDR2 FQGTGA. This CDR3 is 16 amino acids long. CDR3 residues: CASSLGVELRTDTQYF. The CDR3 DNA reads TGTGCCAGCAGCTTAGGAGTGGAGCTAAGGACAGATACGCAGTATTTT.

The V gene is TRBV20-1, the J gene TRBJ2-5, with D perhaps matching TRBD1 (6 bases). The V and J ends lost 6 bases and 5 bases respectively, with 10 bases between them. The germline gives CDR1 DFQATT, CDR2 SNEGSKA (reference sequence). CDR3 length equals 11 residues. The CDR3 loop reads CSANRGETQYF. The CDR3, as DNA: TGCAGTGCCAATAGGGGGGAGACCCAGTACTTC.

The chain employs TRBV21-1 and TRBJ1-1; TRBD1 is the table's D call, not checked against the DNA. TRBV21-1 is a documented pseudogene. The CDR3 covers 14 residues. CDR3 residues: CASSPQVSNTEAFF. The CDR3 nucleotides read TGTGCCAGCAGTCCCCAGGTGTCGAACACTGAAGCTTTCTTT.

The chain combines TRBV27 with TRBJ1-2; 8 positions agree with TRBD1. V shed 0 bases and J 4 bases; nucleotides not matched to a gene: 7. The V gene's germline CDR1 is MNHEY and CDR2 SMNVEV (reference sequence). This CDR3 spans 16 amino acids. CDR3: CASSLSSGDRFYGYTF. The CDR3 DNA reads TGTGCCAGCAGTTTATCGAGTGGGGACAGGTTCTATGGCTACACCTTC.

This clone appeared a few times. The V and J genes are TRBV4-3 and TRBJ1-3; D is possibly TRBD1 (5 bases). In germline, CDR1 is LGHNA, CDR2 YSLEER. With 2 bases removed from V and 2 bases from J, the gap between germline ends came to 10 bases. CDR3 length: 15 amino acids. DNA for the CDR3: TGCGCCAGCAGCCAATTGTCGGGGGCTGGAAACACCATATATTTT. This sequence encodes CASSQLSGAGNTIYF.

This clone showed up just a few times. V usage is TRBV4-2 and J usage is TRBJ2-7; the match to TRBD1 covers 9 bases. Germline V gene data show CDR1 as LGHNA and CDR2 as YNFKEQ. The V and J ends lost 5 bases and 3 bases, in that order; junction bases with no gene match: 5. The CDR3 has 14 amino acids. In nucleotides, the CDR3 is TGTGCCAGCAGCACGGGGGACAGGGTCTACGAGCAGTACTTC. This translates into CASSTGDRVYEQYF.

This clone has just a few counts. The chain employs TRBV11-2 and TRBJ1-4; D remains ambiguous. V was clipped by 1 base and J by 0 bases, with 9 bases between them. The CDR3 spans 16 residues. CDR1 and CDR2 (germline): SGHAT, FQNNGV. CDR3: CASSLGAVSTNEKLFF. Written as DNA, the CDR3 is TGTGCCAGCAGCTTAGGGGCAGTTTCAACTAATGAAAAACTGTTTTTT.

CDR3 protein: CASSSLYEQFF. CDR3 bases: TGCGCCAGCAGCTCACTATATGAGCAGTTCTTC. The genes are TRBV4-3 and TRBJ2-1; unclear D gene. V lost 5 bases and J 8 bases, leaving 7 bases between the germline ends. CDR3 length equals 11 residues. The germline CDR1 and CDR2 sequences are LGHNA and YSLEER.

J is TRBJ2-2 and V is TRBV25-1; tentatively, D is TRBD2 (6 bases). CDR3 size: 15 residues. The V end lost 3 bases, the J end lost 4 bases, and 12 bases lay between the germline ends. The germline V gene has CDR1 MGHDK and CDR2 SYGVNS. In DNA, the CDR3 is TGTGCCAGCAGTGAGCGTAGGGGAGGCACCGGGGAGCTGTTTTTT. It codes for CASSERRGGTGELFF.

There are a few counts of this clone. This chain links TRBV6-5 with TRBJ2-1; tentative D call: TRBD1 (7 bases). Germline-derived CDR1 and CDR2 are MNHEY and SVGAGI. The V and J ends lost 5 bases and 2 bases respectively, with 13 bases between them. This CDR3 comprises 15 residues. CDR3 sequence reads: CASSTFRGAYNEQFF. Here the CDR3 DNA reads TGTGCCAGCAGTACGTTCAGGGGGGCCTACAATGAGCAGTTCTTC.

V gene TRBV6-9 combines with J gene TRBJ2-7, with D maybe TRBD2 (9 bases). The germline V gene encodes CDR1 MNHGY and CDR2 SVAAGI. V was trimmed by 7 bases and J by 2 bases, leaving 27 bases between them. This CDR3 contains 18 residues. CDR3 nucleotide sequence: TGTGCCAGCAATGAGGACAGGGATGGTAGCGGGGGCCCCTACGAGCAGTACTTC. This encodes CASNEDRDGSGGPYEQYF.

The chain uses TRBV9 and TRBJ2-5, with 13 positions matching TRBD2. V dropped 2 bases and J dropped 5; count of bases not matched to a gene: 6. CDR1 and CDR2 from the germline V gene are SGDLS and YYNGEE. This CDR3 has 16 residues. In DNA form, the CDR3 reads TGTGCCAGCAGCGTTGGACTAGCGGGGGATTTGGAGACCCAGTACTTC. Protein: CASSVGLAGDLETQYF.

This rearrangement joins TRBV27 to TRBJ1-5; D gene unclear. Trimming cost V 4 bases and J 0 bases, with 22 bases left between them. The CDR3 is 19 residues long. Looked up from germline, CDR1 is MNHEY and CDR2 is SMNVEV (reference sequence). In DNA form, the CDR3 reads TGTGCCAGCAGTTCCCTCGAAACCTTGCGGCTTTATAGCAATCAGCCCCAGCATTTT. Translation: CASSSLETLRLYSNQPQHF.

The V and J genes are TRBV2 and TRBJ2-6; maybe TRBD2 (5 bases). This CDR3 contains 18 residues. V was trimmed by 5 bases and J by 4 bases, leaving 21 bases between them. Germline CDR1 SNHLY, CDR2 FYNNEI. The chain's CDR3 is CASSQTKRGSRGANVLTF. Here the CDR3 DNA reads TGTGCCAGCAGTCAGACTAAGAGAGGGTCCAGGGGGGCCAACGTCCTGACTTTC. Supplemented by reference TRBV2 and TRBJ2-6, the full variable domain reads EPEVTQTPSHQVTQMGQEVILRCVPISNHLYFYWYRQILGQKVEFLVSFYNNEISEKSEIFDDQFSVERPDGSNFTLKIRSTKLEDSAMYFCASSQTKRGSRGANVLTFGAGSRLTVL.

The chain links TRBV19 to TRBJ2-3; no reliable D call. CDR3 length: 16 residues. Germline CDR1 LNHDA, CDR2 SQIVND (reference sequence). Trimming took 6 bases from V and 2 from J, leaving 18 bases between them. In DNA, the CDR3 is TGTGCCAGTAGATCCCCATCAGCGTTATACACAGATACGCAGTATTTT. Translation: CASRSPSALYTDTQYF.